One sample yielded the 4 T cell receptor beta chains listed below, sequenced in a study of blood T cell repertoires in COVID-19. Clones were sequenced by immunoSEQ multiplex PCR, and TCRdb holds only the in-frame ones, with some missing. Among a few hundred thousand clones listed, around 91% were seen once. The source material was peripheral blood. All receptors come from a woman aged 55-75 years with COVID-19, enrolled during active disease.

V is TRBV29-1 and J is TRBJ2-5; D is perhaps TRBD2 (5 bases). V lost 5 bases and J lost 4, with 20 bases in between. The CDR3 is 15 amino acids. Germline values: CDR1 SQVTM, CDR2 ANQGSEA. The CDR3 nucleotides are TGCAGCGTTTCCCGTAGTGGGTCTCGGGGAGAGACCCAGTACTTC. Encoded protein: CSVSRSGSRGETQYF. Based on the CDR3 plus reference TRBV29-1 and TRBJ2-5, the full variable domain is SAVISQKPSRDICQRGTSLTIQCQVDSQVTMMFWYRQQPGQSLTLIATANQGSEATYESGFVIDKFPISRPNLTFSTLTVSNMSPEDSSIYLCSVSRSGSRGETQYFGPGTRLLVL.

V gene TRBV15 combines with J gene TRBJ2-2, with D possibly matching TRBD2 (5 bases). V was trimmed by 5 bases and J by 3 bases, leaving 16 bases between them. The germline CDR1 and CDR2 sequences are LNHNV and YYDKDF (reference sequence). This CDR3 is 16 amino acids long. CDR3 region: CATSPWRAKDTGELFF. CDR3 nucleotides: TGTGCCACCAGCCCCTGGCGGGCGAAGGACACCGGGGAGCTGTTTTTT.

J is TRBJ2-1 and V is TRBV5-1, with 8 nucleotides matching TRBD1. Germline V lookup: CDR1 SGHRS, CDR2 YFSETQ. With 4 bases clipped from V and 4 bases from J, the junction kept 7 bases outside the gene matches. The CDR3 covers 15 residues. The CDR3 is CASSGQGAKYNEQFF. DNA for the CDR3: TGCGCCAGCAGCGGGCAGGGGGCTAAATACAATGAGCAGTTCTTC.

The chain links TRBV4-1 to TRBJ1-2; 8 bases are shared with TRBD1. The CDR3 has 17 amino acids. The V and J ends lost 4 bases and 0 bases, in that order; junction bases with no gene match: 10. Looked up from germline, CDR1 is MGHRA and CDR2 is YSYEKL. In DNA form, the CDR3 reads TGCGCCAGCAGCCCAGGGGGCGCGAGGTCCCCTAACTATGGCTACACCTTC. Protein product: CASSPGGARSPNYGYTF.